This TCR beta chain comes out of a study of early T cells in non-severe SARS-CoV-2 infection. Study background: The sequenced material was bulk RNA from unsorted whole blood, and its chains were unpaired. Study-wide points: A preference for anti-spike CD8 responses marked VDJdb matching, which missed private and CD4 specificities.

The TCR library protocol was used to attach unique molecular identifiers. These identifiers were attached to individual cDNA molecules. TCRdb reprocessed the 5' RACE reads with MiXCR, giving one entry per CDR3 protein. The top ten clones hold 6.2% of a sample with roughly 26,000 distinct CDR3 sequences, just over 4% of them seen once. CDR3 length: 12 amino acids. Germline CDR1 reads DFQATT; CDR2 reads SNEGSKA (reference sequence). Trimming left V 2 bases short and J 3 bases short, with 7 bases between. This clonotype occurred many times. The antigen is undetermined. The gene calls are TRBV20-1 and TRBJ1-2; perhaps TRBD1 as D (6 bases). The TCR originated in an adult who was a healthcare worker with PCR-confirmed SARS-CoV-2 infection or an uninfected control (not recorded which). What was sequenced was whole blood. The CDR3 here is CSARNRDYGYTF. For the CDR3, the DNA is TGCAGTGCTAGAAACAGGGACTATGGCTACACCTTC.